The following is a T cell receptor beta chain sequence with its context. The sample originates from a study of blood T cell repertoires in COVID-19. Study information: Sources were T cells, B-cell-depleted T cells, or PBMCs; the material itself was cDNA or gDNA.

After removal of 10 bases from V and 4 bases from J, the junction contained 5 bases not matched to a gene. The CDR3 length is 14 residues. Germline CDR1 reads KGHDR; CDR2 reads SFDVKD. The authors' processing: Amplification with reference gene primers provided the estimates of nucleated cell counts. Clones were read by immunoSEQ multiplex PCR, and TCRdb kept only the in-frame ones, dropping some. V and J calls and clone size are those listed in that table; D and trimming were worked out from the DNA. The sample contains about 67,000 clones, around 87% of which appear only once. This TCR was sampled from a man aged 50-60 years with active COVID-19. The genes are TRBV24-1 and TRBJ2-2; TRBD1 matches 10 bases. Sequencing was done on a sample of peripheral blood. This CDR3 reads CATKGQGSTGELFF. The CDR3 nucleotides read TGTGCCACTAAGGGACAGGGGTCCACCGGGGAGCTGTTTTTT.